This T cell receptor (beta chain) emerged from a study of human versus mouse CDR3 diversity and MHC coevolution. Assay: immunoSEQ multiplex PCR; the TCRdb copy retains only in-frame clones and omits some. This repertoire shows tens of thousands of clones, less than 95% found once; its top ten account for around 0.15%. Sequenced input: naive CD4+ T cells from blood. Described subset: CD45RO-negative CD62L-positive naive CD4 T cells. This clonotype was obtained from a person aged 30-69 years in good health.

CDR3 in DNA: TGTGCCTGGAGTGTAGGGGACACCCTGCAGTTCTTC. This codes for CAWSVGDTLQFF. The J gene is TRBJ2-1, the V gene TRBV30; tentative D call: TRBD1 (6 bases). Germline V lookup: CDR1 GTSNPN, CDR2 SVGIG (reference sequence). The CDR3 is 12 residues long. The V end was cut by 0 bases, the J end by 12 bases, with 12 bases between.